This TCR beta chain emerged from a study of human T cells and chemical hapten exposure (dated by TCRdb to the early 2020s). For context, the study as a whole: For sensitization, 2% DPC in acetone was applied to an approximately 2 cm by approximately 2 cm area of upper inner arm skin. Patients additionally received weekly therapeutic DPC doses to the scalp throughout the approximately 25-week study period. Patch testing was performed on the upper back with Finn chambers containing 0.01% DPC, and the patch tests were scored after 6 days according to International Contact Dermatitis Research Group standards. Most of the patients in the cohort were female, and the cohort covered alopecia areata with under or over 50% scalp involvement, alopecia totalis and alopecia universalis. The libraries were sequenced as a pool, and the TCR yield per sample differed mostly because of small variations in library volumes within the pool. The study tracked peripheral blood TCR repertoire changes in vivo during primary and secondary sensitization to the hapten diphenylcyclopropenone (DPC) in alopecia patients. Blood samples were taken from patients before sensitization (week 0) and at 2, 6 and about 24 weeks after DPC sensitization. Twenty-nine alopecia patients gave blood for TCR sequencing at one to four time points (pre-sensitization, 2, 6 and 24 weeks).

Broader findings and caveats from the paper: Significantly more large CDR3 similarity clusters were formed by expanded TCRs than by pre-sensitization or healthy control sets, consistent with antigen-driven responses. DPC sensitization did not change how many TCRs were above 1 in 1000 frequency, and no evidence was found of alterations in global repertoire structure. After repeated subsampling, the strength of the expansion versus patch-test correlation and the threshold at which it became significant changed. Because all patients had alopecia, a presumed autoimmune disease, the immune response of the patients might differ from that of healthy individuals. Patch test score was positively correlated with the number of PT1 expanded TCRs, with significance at thresholds 8, 16 and 32 but not at 4.

Libraries were made using RACE. These reads were obtained on a NextSeq 500. During library preparation, unique molecular identifiers were attached to individual cDNA molecules so that TCRs could be counted in a quantitative, reproducible way. From each blood RNA sample, both TCR alpha and TCR beta chains were sequenced. Per the source publication's procedure: The median number of TCRs per sample was 95,638, ranging from about 20,000 to 700,000. V, J and CDR3 annotation of the TCR reads was carried out using the Decombinator software suite. Every sample was subsampled to the same number of TCRs (28,000) for the PS versus PT1 abundance plots. TCRs were defined as expanded if absent before sensitization and observed at least eight times at the 2-week time point. The public reads were reanalyzed by TCRdb: fastp trimming at Q25, MiXCR alignment, in-frame beta chains only. Records with the same CDR3 protein are collapsed into one entry carrying the most frequent genes and DNA. The V and J calls follow TCRdb's processing rather than the paper's. This sample is represented by 350,000 to 450,000 distinct CDR3 sequences; approximately 5% of them were singletons. Roughly 2.6% of the sample comes from the top ten.

This clonotype was seen only a few times. The specificity of this receptor is unknown. The input lacks base qualities; no much larger clone sits a single base away. The time point label for this specimen denotes: pre-sensitization, week 0. The sample's treatment or condition label is to be understood as: therapeutic diphenylcyclopropenone sensitization with weekly scalp DPC. At each patch-test visit, blood was drawn before the patch test was applied. To be eligible, patients had to be aged 18 to 70, diagnosed with alopecia and judged suitable for DPC therapy, while pregnant patients were excluded. Total RNA was isolated from unfractionated whole blood collected in Tempus Blood RNA tubes. V drops 7 bases and J drops 3 bases, leaving 13 bases in between. From a lookup of the germline V gene, CDR1 and CDR2 are MNHNS and SASEGT. The CDR3 holds 13 amino acids from the cysteine to the phenylalanine. Of the read, only the CDR3 DNA is kept; its 39 bases are in frame from base 1.

The input for sequencing was whole blood, taken in connection with sensitization to the hapten diphenylcyclopropenone (DPC). This sequence originates from a woman aged 45-65 years with alopecia areata. Some clones in this sample may be carry-over from other donors' samples. Rearrangement joined TRBV6-1 to TRBJ2-7; the D gene lacks a confident call. The DNA is TGTGCCAGCACGCAGATTGTGAACTACGAGCAGTACTTC. It specifies CASTQIVNYEQYF.